These 3 T cell receptor beta chains originate from one sample sequenced in a study of T cell responses to AZD1222 COVID-19 vaccine. Data came from immunoSEQ multiplex PCR; TCRdb stores just in-frame clones and leaves some out. Among 54,000 or so clones listed, nearly 90% were seen once. The input for sequencing was peripheral blood, taken on day 0 of AZD1222 vaccination. These receptors all stem from an adult in good health.

V is TRBV6-5 and J is TRBJ2-1; tentative D call: TRBD2 (7 bases). V was trimmed by 0 bases and J by 6 bases, leaving 12 bases between them. The CDR3 spans 15 residues. Germline CDR1 and CDR2: MNHEY and SVGAGI. The CDR3 bases are TGTGCCAGCAGTTACTCCCGAGGGGGGGGCAATGAGCAGTTCTTC. Encoded protein: CASSYSRGGGNEQFF.

The rearrangement joins TRBV9 to TRBJ2-2, with D possibly TRBD1 on 5 matching bases. The CDR3 has 15 amino acids. The V and J ends lost 0 bases and 5 bases respectively, with 11 bases between them. The germline V gene has CDR1 SGDLS and CDR2 YYNGEE. The CDR3 loop reads CASSVERGWTGELFF. CDR3 sequence (DNA): TGTGCCAGCAGCGTAGAAAGGGGATGGACCGGGGAGCTGTTTTTT.

The rearrangement uses TRBV4-2 and TRBJ1-2; D remains ambiguous. Trimming took 1 base from V and 2 from J, leaving 11 bases between them. The CDR3 consists of 15 residues. Germline assignment: CDR1 LGHNA and CDR2 YNFKEQ. In DNA, the CDR3 is TGTGCCAGCAGCCAAGGGGCAGAAACCAACTATGGCTACACCTTC. This gives the protein CASSQGAETNYGYTF.